The 7 T cell receptor beta chains below come from one sample, sequenced in a study of T-cell memory formation after mild COVID-19. Each CDR3 protein gets one entry after TCRdb re-called the 5' RACE reads with MiXCR. Among 470,000 or so distinct CDR3 sequences, about 20% were seen once, and the ten largest hold 20% to 25%. Sequenced input: PBMCs or a T cell subset sorted from them (not recorded which). These receptor sequences come from a man between 18 and 35 years old who had mild COVID-19 (a few samples of this study predate the infection). Cell type and time point are not known.

This clonotype was observed a handful of times. V and J are TRBV7-2 and TRBJ2-3, with 8 bases lining up with TRBD2. Germline lookup yields CDR1 SGHTA and CDR2 FQGNSA. V trimming: 1 base; J trimming: 9 bases; junction bases outside the gene matches: 3. This CDR3 spans 13 amino acids. The CDR3 DNA is TGTGCCAGCAGCTTAGTTGCGGGGGGAACGCAGTATTTT. As protein: CASSLVAGGTQYF.

The rearrangement joins TRBV6-5 to TRBJ1-2; D unresolved. The length of the CDR3 is 15 residues. Germline CDR1 MNHEY, CDR2 SVGAGI. Deletions cut 4 bases from V and 2 bases from J, with 14 bases between. The DNA for the CDR3 is TGTGCCAGCAGTTTATGGGGTTTAGCCAACTATGGCTACACCTTC. As protein: CASSLWGLANYGYTF.

This clonotype was counted between two and nine times. The rearrangement uses TRBV6-5 and TRBJ2-7, with D unclear. In germline, CDR1 is MNHEY, CDR2 SVGAGI. Trimming removed 0 bases at V and 5 bases at J, with 14 bases between. The CDR3 runs 15 residues. CDR3: CASSYSTAGANEQYF. The CDR3 DNA reads TGTGCCAGCAGTTACTCAACGGCAGGAGCGAACGAGCAGTACTTC.

The rearrangement uses TRBV6-5 and TRBJ2-2; D is perhaps TRBD2 (5 bases). Trimming pared 0 bases from V and 2 bases from J, leaving 7 bases between. The length of the CDR3 is 15 residues. Germline loops: CDR1 MNHEY, CDR2 SVGAGI. The CDR3 loop reads CASSYSPGNTGELFF. CDR3 nucleotides: TGTGCCAGCAGTTACTCGCCGGGAAACACCGGGGAGCTGTTTTTT.

This clonotype has just one count. This rearrangement joins TRBV29-1 to TRBJ2-2; D remains ambiguous. This CDR3 contains 13 residues. Deletions cut 3 bases from V and 2 bases from J, with 7 bases between. Per germline, CDR1 SQVTM and CDR2 ANQGSEA. The CDR3, as DNA: TGCAGCGTTGACGAGGTTAACACCGGGGAGCTGTTTTTT. Amino acids: CSVDEVNTGELFF.

This rearrangement joins TRBV6-1 to TRBJ2-1; 12 positions match TRBD2. Germline-derived CDR1 and CDR2 are MNHNS and SASEGT. This CDR3 contains 15 residues. V lost 6 bases, J lost 7 bases, and 7 bases stayed unmatched. CDR3 nucleotide sequence: TGTGCCAGCAGCTCGACTAGCGGGGGTCCAAATGAGCAGTTCTTC. Translated, it gives CASSSTSGGPNEQFF.

This clonotype has just a few counts. This CDR3 is CATSDPGTIQYF. The CDR3, as DNA: TGTGCCACCAGTGACCCCGGGACAATTCAGTACTTC. The chain employs TRBV24-1 and TRBJ2-4; TRBD1 might be the D (6 bases). CDR1 is KGHDR, CDR2 SFDVKD, per germline. Trimming shortened V by 4 bases and J by 10 bases, and 10 bases separated the two germline ends. The CDR3 runs 12 residues.